The following is a T cell receptor beta chain sequence with its context. Its antigen remains unidentified. The data were obtained in a study of shared clonotypes between healthy human individuals. CDR3 length equals 15 residues. Germline CDR1 is ENHRY and CDR2 is SYGVKD. V trimming: 6 bases; J trimming: 6 bases; junction bases outside the gene matches: 7. Once extracted for a subset, genomic DNA was divided evenly among several immunoSEQ plates. Sequencing used immunoSEQ multiplex PCR; TCRdb keeps in-frame clones, though not all of them. The sample has about 2.3 million clones; less than 95% are singletons. Study-level points and caveats: As a rule, naive subsets had a larger estimated richness than memory subsets. Generation of non-shared clonotypes was less probable than generation of clonotypes shared by all four donors.

The clonotype comes from a man between 18 and 35 years old in good health. Some clones in this sample may be carry-over from other donors' samples. Sequencing used naive CD4+ T cells from PBMCs. Specified subset: CD45RA+ positively selected. The chain is built from TRBV10-3 and TRBJ2-7; 14 nucleotides agree with TRBD2. The CDR3 DNA follows: TGTGCCATCAGCATAGGACTAGCGGGAGGTACCGAGCAGTACTTC. Its translation is CAISIGLAGGTEQYF.